This T cell receptor beta chain came from a study of CXCR3-negative and CXCR3-positive naive CD8 T cells (dated 2019 in TCRdb). Study-level background: About 150 million TRB reads were obtained in total, roughly 1.5 +/- 0.3 million reads per library. Diversity and physicochemical repertoire analyses were performed on 11 donors pooled from two independent experiments. TRBV-TRBJ cluster analysis included naive subsets from about five donors and memory cells from 3 donors.

For each CD8+ T cell subset, flow sorting was done in triplicate, and roughly 330,000 cells per subset went directly into RLT lysis buffer. Peripheral blood mononuclear cells were isolated from buffy coats by standard density gradient centrifugation. An RNeasy Mini Kit was used to extract total RNA from the sorted cells. TCRdb names NextSeq 550 as the instrument used. The Human TCR Profiling Kit (MiLaboratory) was used to prepare UMI-labeled 5' RACE TRB cDNA libraries. The full amount of extracted RNA was used for cDNA synthesis, and the full amount of resulting cDNA was used for PCR amplification. Libraries were prepared in parallel using an identical number of PCR cycles. The source study handled its data this way. MIGEC and MiXCR extracted about 50,000 +/- 10,000 unique UMI-labeled TRB cDNA molecules per library, requiring at least two reads per UMI. An average of approximately 40,000 +/- 10,000 functional in-frame TRB CDR3 nucleotide clonotypes without stop codons was found per library. After downsampling to 5000 UMI-labeled TRB molecules per sample, diversity metrics such as normalized Shannon-Wiener and Chao1 were calculated in VDJtools. Clonotype-size-weighted physicochemical properties of the central five CDR3 residues (interaction energy, strength, volume and Kidera factor 4) were computed in VDJtools. TCRdb reprocessed the reads, and each CDR3 protein sequence is entered once, without DNA. The V and J calls come from TCRdb's annotation, not from the publication. The table for this sample records approximately 56,000 distinct CDR3 sequences. 20% to 25% of the sample is held by the ten biggest clonotypes.

The CDR3 contains 17 residues, cysteine and phenylalanine counted. DNA is not recorded here. The germline V gene yields SGHRS for CDR1 and YFSETQ for CDR2. Overall study results and their limits: Comparably high repertoire diversity was found in both naive subsets, whereas much lower repertoire diversity was found in memory CD8+ T cells. Within the same donor, TRBV-TRBJ usage looked similar between naive CXCR3-negative and CXCR3-positive cells, but memory cells had distinct patterns. Freshly isolated PBMCs were used for most assays because CXCR3 expression partially decreased after cryopreservation. Because surface CD5, which has been linked to self-reactivity in mice, was comparable between naive subsets, TCR interaction strength was also inferred from TRB CDR3 physicochemical properties.

Comment on this clonotype: Its antigen is not yet known.

The sample was memory CD8+ T cells from blood. This specimen's cell subset or site label, interpreted: conventional CD8+ memory T cells (TMEM), sorted as controls. This sequence was found in a human donor in good health. Some clones in this sample may be carry-over from other donors' samples. The V and J segments used are TRBV5-1 and TRBJ2-7; TCRdb calls TRBD1, which cannot be checked without DNA. The CDR3 has the sequence CASSPPSTGQGSYEQYF.